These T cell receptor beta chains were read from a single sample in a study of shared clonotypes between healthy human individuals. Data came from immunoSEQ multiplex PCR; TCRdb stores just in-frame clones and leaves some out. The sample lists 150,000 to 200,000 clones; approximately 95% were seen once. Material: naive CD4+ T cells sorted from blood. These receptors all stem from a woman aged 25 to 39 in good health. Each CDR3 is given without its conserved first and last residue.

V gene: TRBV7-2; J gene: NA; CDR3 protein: ASSRGQATYEQY
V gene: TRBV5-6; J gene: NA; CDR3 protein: ASSFWGHGDEQY
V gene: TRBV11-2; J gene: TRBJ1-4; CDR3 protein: ASSLRSMVDRATEKLF
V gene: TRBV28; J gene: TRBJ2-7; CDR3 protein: ASSFNSGNSYEQY
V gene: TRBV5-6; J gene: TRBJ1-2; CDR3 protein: ASSLVRTGYGYT
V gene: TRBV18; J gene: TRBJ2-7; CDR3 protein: ASSAGQHSYEQY
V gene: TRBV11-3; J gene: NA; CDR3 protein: ASSSRDKNYEQY
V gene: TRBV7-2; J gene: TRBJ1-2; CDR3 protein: ASSTRQGRNYGYT
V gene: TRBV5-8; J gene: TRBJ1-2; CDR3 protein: ASSLGQGPYGYT
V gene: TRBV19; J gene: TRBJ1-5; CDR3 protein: ASSIGEGQPQH
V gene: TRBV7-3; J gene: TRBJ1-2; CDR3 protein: ASSPGTGGYT
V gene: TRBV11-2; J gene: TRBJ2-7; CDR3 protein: ASSLGQGKSSGSHYEQY
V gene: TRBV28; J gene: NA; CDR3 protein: ASSNPAPGAHEQY
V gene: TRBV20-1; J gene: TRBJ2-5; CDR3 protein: SASQRETQY
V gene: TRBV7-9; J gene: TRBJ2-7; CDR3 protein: ATGTSGSASYEQY
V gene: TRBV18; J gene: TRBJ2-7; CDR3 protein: ASSPGQPSYEQY
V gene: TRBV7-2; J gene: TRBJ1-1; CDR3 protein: ASSLGSGTTEAF
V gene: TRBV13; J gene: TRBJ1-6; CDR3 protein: ASSGTGLSPLH
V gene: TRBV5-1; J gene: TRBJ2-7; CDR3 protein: ASSLGEYEQY
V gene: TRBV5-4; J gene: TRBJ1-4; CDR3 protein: ASSSQGDGEKLF
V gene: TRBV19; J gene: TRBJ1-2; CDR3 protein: ASSPRTNGYT
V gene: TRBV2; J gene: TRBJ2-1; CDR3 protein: ASSNTPGTGPQF
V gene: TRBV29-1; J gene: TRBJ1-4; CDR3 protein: SVTRTGDEKLF
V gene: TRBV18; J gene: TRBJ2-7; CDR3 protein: ASSRGQGFEQY
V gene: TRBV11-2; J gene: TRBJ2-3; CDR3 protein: ASSLDGVGLQGDTQY
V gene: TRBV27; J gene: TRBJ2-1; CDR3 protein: ASSLFFYNEQF
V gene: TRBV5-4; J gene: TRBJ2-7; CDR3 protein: ASSSGLRNYEQY
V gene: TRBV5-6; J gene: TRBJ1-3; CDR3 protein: ASSSATGPGNTIY